These 18 T cell receptor beta chains originate from one sample sequenced in a study of blood T cell repertoires in COVID-19. The data were produced by immunoSEQ multiplex PCR, yet TCRdb's version contains in-frame clones alone and is incomplete. The sample holds approximately 40,000 clones; 87% are singletons and the top ten take around 4.5%. Sequencing was done on a sample of peripheral blood. The receptors were gathered from a man aged 60-69 years with COVID-19, enrolled during active disease.

CDR3 nucleotides: TGCGCCAGCAGCCCCACTAGCGGGACCTCCTACGAGCAGTACTTC. This gives the protein CASSPTSGTSYEQYF. The gene calls are TRBV4-1 and TRBJ2-7; 10 nucleotides agree with TRBD2. After removal of 4 bases from V and 0 bases from J, the junction contained 3 bases not matched to a gene. Germline CDR1 reads MGHRA; CDR2 reads YSYEKL. CDR3 length: 15 residues.

V and J are TRBV28 and TRBJ1-5; D may be TRBD1 (5 bases). V was cut by 7 bases and J by 2 bases, with 12 bases left in between. This CDR3 is built from 14 residues. In germline, CDR1 is MDHEN, CDR2 SYDVKM. This CDR3 reads CASIFRDRNQPQHF. In DNA form, the CDR3 reads TGTGCCAGCATCTTCAGGGATCGCAATCAGCCCCAGCATTTT.

This sequence joins TRBV15 and TRBJ2-1; TRBD1 agrees at 8 bases. CDR3 length equals 14 residues. The V and J ends lost 4 bases and 7 bases, in that order; junction bases with no gene match: 6. In germline, CDR1 is LNHNV, CDR2 YYDKDF (reference sequence). Written as DNA, the CDR3 is TGTGCCACCAGCACAGGACAGGGTGAGAATGAGCAGTTCTTC. Translation: CATSTGQGENEQFF.

This chain uses TRBV7-8 with TRBJ2-1; 10 nucleotides line up with TRBD2. With 5 bases clipped from V and 0 bases from J, the junction kept 7 bases outside the gene matches. Germline-derived CDR1 and CDR2 are SGHVS and FQNEAQ. This CDR3 has 17 residues. CDR3 region: CASSTSGISYSYNEQFF. The CDR3 coding sequence is TGTGCCAGCAGCACTAGCGGGATCTCCTACTCCTACAATGAGCAGTTCTTC.

V usage is TRBV20-1 and J usage is TRBJ2-3, with D hard to call. Looked up from germline, CDR1 is DFQATT and CDR2 is SNEGSKA (reference sequence). The CDR3 extends over 14 amino acids. V was shortened by 3 bases and J by 0 bases, with 10 bases between the two germline ends. The CDR3 nucleotides read TGCAGTGCTAGTGCCGGGTCTAGCACAGATACGCAGTATTTT. Encoded protein: CSASAGSSTDTQYF.

The CDR3 DNA is TGTGCCAGTAGTATTGGACAGGGTGGGGTTTCCAATGAGCAGTTCTTC. Amino acid sequence: CASSIGQGGVSNEQFF. This chain connects TRBV19 to TRBJ2-1; 8 bases line up with TRBD1. The ends lost 3 bases at V and 6 bases at J; junction bases unmatched: 10. This CDR3 has 16 residues. CDR1 is LNHDA and CDR2 is SQIVND in the germline V gene (reference sequence).

V gene TRBV6-5 combines with J gene TRBJ1-2; D may be TRBD1 (5 bases). With 7 bases removed from V and 4 bases from J, the gap between germline ends came to 16 bases. Looked up from germline, CDR1 is MNHEY and CDR2 is SVGAGI. There are 14 residues in the CDR3. The CDR3 protein is CASTVPGSLYGYTF. The CDR3 bases are TGTGCCAGCACCGTCCCAGGGTCCCTCTATGGCTACACCTTC.

The chain joins TRBV20-1 to TRBJ2-3; D ambiguous. V lost 6 bases to trimming and J lost 5 bases, with 9 bases between them. The CDR3 has 11 residues. Looked up from germline, CDR1 is DFQATT and CDR2 is SNEGSKA (reference sequence). The CDR3 here is CSALSRDTQYF. The CDR3 DNA reads TGCAGTGCCCTATCTCGAGATACGCAGTATTTT.

This clone was seen a single time. The V gene is TRBV27, the J gene TRBJ2-7; TRBD2 matches 15 bases. V lost 6 bases, J lost 1 base, and 19 bases stayed unmatched. Germline CDR1 MNHEY, CDR2 SMNVEV (reference sequence). The CDR3 runs to 21 residues. For the CDR3, the DNA is TGTGCCAGCAGCAATTTGAACCCTGGACTAGCGGGAGGGCGTTTTTCCTACGAGCAGTACTTC. Its protein product is CASSNLNPGLAGGRFSYEQYF.

DNA for the CDR3: TGTGCTAGTGGTTTGAGAGGAAGGGAGACCCAGTACTTC. Translation gives CASGLRGRETQYF. The chain recombines TRBV12-5 with TRBJ2-5, with D uncertain. This CDR3 has 13 residues. Germline V gene data show CDR1 as LGHNT and CDR2 as FRNRAP. The V end lost 2 bases, the J end lost 5 bases, and 9 bases lay between the germline ends. Combining the CDR3 with reference TRBV12-5 and TRBJ2-5 gives the whole variable domain DARVTQTPRHKVTEMGQEVTMRCQPILGHNTVFWYRQTMMQGLELLAYFRNRAPLDDSGMPKDRFSAEMPDATLATLKIQPSEPRDSAVYFCASGLRGRETQYFGPGTRLLVL.

V is TRBV3-1 (or the pseudogene TRBV3-2) and J is TRBJ1-1; no firm D call. V was trimmed by 3 bases and J by 11 bases, leaving 13 bases between them. The CDR3 length is 12 residues. Germline V CDR1 and CDR2: LGHDT, YNNKEL (reference sequence). The CDR3 nucleotides are TGTGCCAGCAGCCAGGGAGTAGGATGGGCTTTCTTT. Translating gives CASSQGVGWAFF.

This clone was seen a handful of times. The V and J genes are TRBV30 and TRBJ2-1; perhaps TRBD2 as D (6 bases). This CDR3 is built from 15 residues. The V end was cut by 0 bases, the J end by 6 bases, with 15 bases between. Germline CDR1 GTSNPN, CDR2 SVGIG (reference sequence). The DNA of the CDR3 is TGTGCCTGGAGTGTCCCGCCCGGGAGAACCAATGAGCAGTTCTTC. Residues: CAWSVPPGRTNEQFF.

V is TRBV5-4 and J is TRBJ2-3; weak D call: TRBD1 (6 bases). The ends were cut back, 6 bases at V and 6 bases at J, with 17 bases in the middle. Germline assignment: CDR1 SGHNT and CDR2 YYREEE (reference sequence). The CDR3 consists of 14 residues. CDR3 in DNA: TGTGCCAGCACCACGGCAGGGGTATGGGATACGCAGTATTTT. This encodes CASTTAGVWDTQYF.

V usage is TRBV9 and J usage is TRBJ2-1; the D gene is possibly TRBD1 (6 bases). Germline V gene data show CDR1 as SGDLS and CDR2 as YYNGEE. CDR3 size: 15 residues. Trimming stripped 1 base from V and 4 bases from J, with 12 bases between. The CDR3 spells CASSVSGAGYNEQFF. For the CDR3, the DNA is TGTGCCAGCAGCGTATCAGGGGCAGGTTACAATGAGCAGTTCTTC.

The chain has TRBV29-1 and TRBJ1-2, with D unclear. The V and J ends lost 0 bases and 4 bases respectively, with 12 bases between them. Germline V gene lookup returns CDR1 SQVTM and CDR2 ANQGSEA. This CDR3 has 14 amino acids. The chain's CDR3 is CSVEDRRVTYGYTF. The CDR3 DNA sequence: TGCAGCGTTGAAGATCGACGGGTGACCTATGGCTACACCTTC.

The CDR3 loop reads CARSLGTVTAYSGNTIYF. Written as DNA, the CDR3 is TGTGCCAGAAGCTTGGGGACAGTGACTGCATACTCTGGAAACACCATATATTTT. This chain connects TRBV5-3 to TRBJ1-3, with a possible D match to TRBD1 (6 bases). TRBV5-3 is labeled an ORF, and its function is uncertain. This CDR3 is 18 amino acids long. V was cut by 0 bases and J by 0 bases, with 16 bases left in between.

The V gene is TRBV11-3, the J gene TRBJ1-1; D is undetermined. Trimming removed 1 base at V and 1 base at J, with 7 bases between. Germline V gene sequence: CDR1 SGHNT, CDR2 YENEEA. The CDR3 totals 14 residues. As DNA, the CDR3 is TGTGCCAGCAGCTTAGGGGCAGGGAACACTGAAGCTTTCTTT. It yields the protein CASSLGAGNTEAFF. The variable domain in full, with the rest retrieved from reference TRBV11-3 and TRBJ1-1, is EAGVVQSPRYKIIEKKQPVAFWCNPISGHNTLYWYLQNLGQGPELLIRYENEEAVDDSQLPKDRFSAERLKGVDSTLKIQPAELGDSAVYLCASSLGAGNTEAFFGQGTRLTVV.

The chain employs TRBV10-1 and TRBJ2-3; D gene unclear. The CDR3 runs to 11 residues. Germline V gene data show CDR1 as WNHNN and CDR2 as SYGVQD (reference sequence). The V gene lost 3 bases and the J gene lost 5 bases, with 3 bases spanning the gap. The CDR3 DNA reads TGCGCCAGCAGTGATAGAGATACGCAGTATTTT. Its protein is CASSDRDTQYF.